This TCR beta chain was obtained from a study of shared clonotypes between healthy human individuals. TCRdb keeps only in-frame clones here, not all; method: immunoSEQ multiplex PCR. Among roughly 1,500,000 clones listed, approximately 98.5% were seen once. As concerns this clone: Antigen: not known.

From germline, CDR1 is SGHRS and CDR2 YFSETQ. The CDR3 totals 14 residues. V lost 0 bases and J lost 3, with 9 bases in between. Study-wide findings and caveats: Larger estimated richness was generally recorded for naive subsets relative to memory subsets.

The receptor was isolated from a man aged 30 to 39 in good health. The sequenced sample was naive CD4+ T cells sorted from blood. This sample's subset: CD45RA+ positively selected. The chain recombines TRBV5-1 with TRBJ1-1; D not certain. For the CDR3, the DNA is TGCGCCAGCAGCTTGGCCAGGCAGGACACTGAAGCTTTCTTT. Its protein is CASSLARQDTEAFF.